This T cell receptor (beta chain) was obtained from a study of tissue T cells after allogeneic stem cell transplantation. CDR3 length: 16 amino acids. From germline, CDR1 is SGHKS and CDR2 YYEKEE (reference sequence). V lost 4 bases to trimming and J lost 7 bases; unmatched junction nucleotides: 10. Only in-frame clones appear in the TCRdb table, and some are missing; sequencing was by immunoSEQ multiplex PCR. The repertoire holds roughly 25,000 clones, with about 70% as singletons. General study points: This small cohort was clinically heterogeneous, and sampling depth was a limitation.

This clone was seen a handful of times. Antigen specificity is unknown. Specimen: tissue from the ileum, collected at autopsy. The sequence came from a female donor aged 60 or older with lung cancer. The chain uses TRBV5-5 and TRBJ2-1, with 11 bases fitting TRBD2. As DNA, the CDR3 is TGTGCCAGCAGCCCGATACTAGCGGGAGCCCCTAATGAGCAGTTCTTC. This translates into CASSPILAGAPNEQFF.